This TCR beta chain was observed in a study of CD8+ T cells in alopecia areata. Study-level information: Recipients were approximately 7-11-week-old female C3H/HeJ mice grafted with skin from roughly 6-13-month-old C3H/HeJ donors with spontaneous alopecia.

Concerning this clone: Its antigen remains unidentified. Genes here carry mouse names. The read ends 4 residues shy of where the CDR3 ends; the end is completed using the germline J gene.

Study-wide results and caveats: Scalp samples also yield sequences of resident alphabeta T cells from normal skin. Against the mouse data, patients shared TCRs less clearly, possibly for HLA reasons.

RNA was extracted and reverse transcribed into cDNA as the sequencing template. TCRdb's table, derived via immunoSEQ multiplex PCR, lists solely in-frame clones and lacks some. The profile covers some 110,000 clones, none occurring a single time. CDR1 is FNHDT, CDR2 SITEND, per germline (reference sequence). J gave up 3 bases and V 4 bases, and 8 bases lay outside the gene matches. This CDR3 has 16 amino acids. This TCR derives from a C3H/HeJ mouse with alopecia areata. The mice in this strain carry MHC haplotype H2-k. The chain employs TRBV19 and TRBJ2-4, with 10 bases that match TRBD2. The specimen sequenced was lesional skin. The CDR3 bases that were read are TGTGCCAGCAGTCCGACTGGGGGGAAGGGGCAAAAC. This encodes CASSPTGGKGQN. The CDR3, in full, reads CASSPTGGKGQNTLYF.